This T cell receptor (beta chain) was sequenced for a study of cytomegalovirus exposure and HLA in healthy donors (dated by TCRdb to about 2017). In terms of the full investigation: According to a later analysis, one platform produced both the 110 or so validation repertoires and the approximately 670 repertoires of the first cohort. The study aimed to test whether cataloging public T cell receptors could reveal signatures of past pathogen exposure. Along with the roughly 610-subject first cohort, a separate validation cohort of over a hundred different subjects was used. To predict cytomegalovirus infection status, the study brought together high-throughput TCR immunosequencing, statistical association of individual TCRs with disease status, and machine learning.

Library preparation was by the immunoSEQ multiplex PCR assay. The paper's data handling went like this. A statistical classification framework was built to diagnose cytomegalovirus status from the catalog of TCR beta chain sequences. The clones in this table, taken by TCRdb from immuneACCESS, are in-frame only. Not every clone is retained; where verified, under half of the shortfall comes from an unresolved V gene, and the cause of the rest is unknown. V, J and clone size reflect that table, while D and trimming were determined from the DNA. The sample includes more than 80,000 clones, with around 90% observed a single time. Less than 2% of the sample lies in the top ten. For this clone: Its antigen remains unidentified. There are no base qualities to consult, and no much larger clone falls within one base.

Separate from the approximately 700-subject first cohort, the validation cohort of 120 subjects was the group to which the donors belonged. From the germline V gene, CDR1 is MDHEN and CDR2 is SYDVKM. At the junction V is shortened by 3 bases and J by 2 bases, with 14 bases in between. The CDR3 measures 16 amino acids from cysteine to phenylalanine. Kept here is only the CDR3 DNA, which spans 48 bases and is read in frame from base 1. General study outcomes and caveats: Cytomegalovirus status was reported to be diagnosed by the classifier with high specificity and sensitivity in both the original and validation cohorts. Three of the identified cytomegalovirus-associated TCR beta chains were confirmed in vitro to be specific for cytomegalovirus antigens. A later analysis had no HLA typing for the validation cohort, so co-occurrence there was scored across all 130 or so repertoires. According to the authors, the approach could potentially be generalized to other disease states and immunological phenotypes. A later analysis found that TCRs clustered in the first cohort also tended to co-occur in the 120 validation repertoires, with 90% to 95% of cluster scores above 0. While some public TCRs were present in many individuals, most TCR sequences turned up only very rarely across donors. The study listed 164 TCR beta chains as associated with cytomegalovirus.

The source of this sequence is a woman under 30 in good health and CMV-seropositive. Sequenced sample: PBMCs. The chain is encoded by TRBV28 joined to TRBJ1-5; perhaps TRBD1 is the D gene, with 5 bases matching. At the DNA level, the sequence is TGTGCCAGCAGTTTGATTCAGTGGGGGGGCAATCAGCCCCAGCATTTT. This codes for CASSLIQWGGNQPQHF. Where the CDR3 stops, the reference TRBV28 and TRBJ1-5 genes take over; the full variable domain is DVKVTQSSRYLVKRTGEKVFLECVQDMDHENMFWYRQDPGLGLRLIYFSYDVKMKEKGDIPEGYSVSREKKERFSLILESASTNQTSMYLCASSLIQWGGNQPQHFGDGTRLSIL.